This T cell receptor beta chain was obtained from a study of blood T cell repertoires in COVID-19. As for the study in general: T cells, B-cell-depleted T cells, or PBMCs supplied cDNA or gDNA.

Sequencing was performed with immunoSEQ multiplex PCR; in TCRdb, only in-frame clones are kept and a portion is missing. The table lists roughly 250,000 clones, 81% of them singletons. Germline values: CDR1 ENHRY, CDR2 SYGVKD. The CDR3 has 14 amino acids. Trimming took 6 bases from V and 0 from J; bases not matched to a gene: 4. This receptor was taken from a woman in her fifties or sixties with active or convalescent COVID-19. Sequencing was performed on peripheral blood. The rearrangement joins TRBV10-3 to TRBJ2-7; 8 bases are shared with TRBD1. The CDR3 here is CAISLDRVSYEQYF. The CDR3 DNA reads TGTGCCATCAGCCTGGACAGGGTCTCCTACGAGCAGTACTTC.